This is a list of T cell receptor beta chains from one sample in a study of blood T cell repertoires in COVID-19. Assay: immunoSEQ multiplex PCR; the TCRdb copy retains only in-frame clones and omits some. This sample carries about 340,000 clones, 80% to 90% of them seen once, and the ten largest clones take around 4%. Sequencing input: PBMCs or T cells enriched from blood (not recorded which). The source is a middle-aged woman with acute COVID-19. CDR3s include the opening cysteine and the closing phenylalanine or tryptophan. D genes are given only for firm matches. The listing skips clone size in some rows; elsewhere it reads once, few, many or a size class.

cdr3_nt: TGTGCCAGCAGCTCATCCCTGCTAGCGGGGGGTGTTACAGATACGCAGTATTTT
cdr3_aa: CASSSSLLAGGVTDTQYF
j_call: TRBJ2-3
v_call: TRBV7-2
clone_size: few
d_call: TRBD2

cdr3_nt: TGTGCCAGCAGCCAAGATGGGGCCGAGAGCTCCTACAATGAGCAGTTCTTC
cdr3_aa: CASSQDGAESSYNEQFF
j_call: TRBJ2-1
v_call: TRBV14
clone_size: .
d_call: .

cdr3_nt: TGTGCCAGCAGCCCCGGGGGTAGCGGGAGAGATACGCAGTATTTT
cdr3_aa: CASSPGGSGRDTQYF
j_call: TRBJ2-3
v_call: TRBV5-4
clone_size: .
d_call: TRBD2

cdr3_nt: TGTGCCAGTAATAAGCGGGGACGCACAGATACGCAGTATTTT
cdr3_aa: CASNKRGRTDTQYF
j_call: TRBJ2-3
v_call: TRBV19
clone_size: .
d_call: TRBD2

cdr3_nt: TGTGCCAGCAGCTCGCTCTCGGGGGGCCCGACCACCGGGGAGCTGTTTTTT
cdr3_aa: CASSSLSGGPTTGELFF
j_call: TRBJ2-2
v_call: TRBV7-3
clone_size: .
d_call: .

cdr3_nt: TGTGCCAGCAGCCCTCAGGGTGGTACTAATGAAAAACTGTTTTTT
cdr3_aa: CASSPQGGTNEKLFF
j_call: TRBJ1-4
v_call: TRBV7-2
clone_size: .
d_call: .

cdr3_nt: TGTGCCAGCAGTCCGACAGGGTACACCGGGGAGCTGTTTTTT
cdr3_aa: CASSPTGYTGELFF
j_call: TRBJ2-2
v_call: TRBV21-1
clone_size: .
d_call: .

cdr3_nt: TGTGCCAGCAGTCCACAAGACAGAGCCTACGAGCAGTACTTC
cdr3_aa: CASSPQDRAYEQYF
j_call: TRBJ2-7
v_call: TRBV6-5
clone_size: .
d_call: .

cdr3_nt: TGTGCCAGCAGCCGACAGGTCAATCAGCCCCAGCATTTT
cdr3_aa: CASSRQVNQPQHF
j_call: TRBJ1-5
v_call: TRBV5-5
clone_size: .
d_call: .

cdr3_nt: TGTGCCAGCAGCCCGGGCGGGGGGACAGGGCTCTACGAGCAGTACTTC
cdr3_aa: CASSPGGGTGLYEQYF
j_call: TRBJ2-7
v_call: TRBV11-3
clone_size: .
d_call: .

cdr3_nt: TGTGCCAGCTCACCAACTAGCGGCCCCACAGATACGCAGTATTTT
cdr3_aa: CASSPTSGPTDTQYF
j_call: TRBJ2-3
v_call: TRBV18
clone_size: .
d_call: TRBD2

cdr3_nt: TGTGCCAGCAGATTAAAAACAGGGGCCAATTCACCCCTCCACTTT
cdr3_aa: CASRLKTGANSPLHF
j_call: TRBJ1-6
v_call: TRBV6-5
clone_size: few
d_call: TRBD1

cdr3_nt: TGTGCCAGCAGCCTGGCCGTAGGGGCTACTAATGAAAAACTGTTTTTT
cdr3_aa: CASSLAVGATNEKLFF
j_call: TRBJ1-4
v_call: TRBV4-2
clone_size: .
d_call: .

cdr3_nt: TGCAGTGCTAGTGCCAGGGATCTGTATGGCTACACCTTC
cdr3_aa: CSASARDLYGYTF
j_call: TRBJ1-2
v_call: TRBV20-1
clone_size: .
d_call: .

cdr3_nt: TGTGCCAGCAGCTTGGTAGGGGGCAGGGTGAACACTGAAGCTTTCTTT
cdr3_aa: CASSLVGGRVNTEAFF
j_call: TRBJ1-1
v_call: TRBV5-4
clone_size: .
d_call: TRBD1

cdr3_nt: TGTGCCAGCAGCAAAGGTAATTATGAGGGACTCGCAGCGCTGTACTATGGCTACACCTTC
cdr3_aa: CASSKGNYEGLAALYYGYTF
j_call: TRBJ1-2
v_call: TRBV21-1
clone_size: .
d_call: .

cdr3_nt: TGTGCCAGCAGTGAGCTGGCAGGGCGGAATCAGCCCCAGCATTTT
cdr3_aa: CASSELAGRNQPQHF
j_call: TRBJ1-5
v_call: TRBV2
clone_size: once
d_call: .

cdr3_nt: TGTGCCAGCAGCCTAGGGGGCGCTTCTCTGTTCAGCTATGGCTACACCTTC
cdr3_aa: CASSLGGASLFSYGYTF
j_call: TRBJ1-2
v_call: TRBV5-4
clone_size: .
d_call: TRBD1

cdr3_nt: TGTGCCAGCAGTTACTCGGGGCAGTACAGGGGAAACCCTGAAGCTTTCTTT
cdr3_aa: CASSYSGQYRGNPEAFF
j_call: TRBJ1-1
v_call: TRBV6-2/TRBV6-3
clone_size: .
d_call: TRBD1

cdr3_nt: TGTGCCAGCAGTTATATACAGGGGAGCGGCTATGGCTACACCTTC
cdr3_aa: CASSYIQGSGYGYTF
j_call: TRBJ1-2
v_call: TRBV7-2
clone_size: few
d_call: TRBD1

cdr3_nt: TGTGCCAGTAGTATCAGAGCGTCAGGGAAGCTTAACTATGGCTACACCTTC
cdr3_aa: CASSIRASGKLNYGYTF
j_call: TRBJ1-2
v_call: TRBV19
clone_size: .
d_call: .

cdr3_nt: TGTGCCAGCAGCCCCACGGAGGGTTCGGTGGCTTTCTTT
cdr3_aa: CASSPTEGSVAFF
j_call: TRBJ1-1
v_call: TRBV3-1/TRBV3-2
clone_size: .
d_call: .

cdr3_nt: TGTGCCAGTAGTATAGATCCAAGCGGGTATGGGGCCAACGTCCTGACTTTC
cdr3_aa: CASSIDPSGYGANVLTF
j_call: TRBJ2-6
v_call: TRBV19
clone_size: .
d_call: .

cdr3_nt: TGTGCCAGCAGACGGAGCGGGGCCTACAATGAGCAGTTCTTC
cdr3_aa: CASRRSGAYNEQFF
j_call: TRBJ2-1
v_call: TRBV3-1/TRBV3-2
clone_size: .
d_call: TRBD2

cdr3_nt: TGTGCCAGCAGTTTAGGGGCAGGTCGGGAGCCCCAGCATTTT
cdr3_aa: CASSLGAGREPQHF
j_call: TRBJ1-5
v_call: TRBV28
clone_size: once
d_call: .

cdr3_nt: TGTGCCAGCCGGGTGCCCTCTGGGGCCAACGTCCTGACTTTC
cdr3_aa: CASRVPSGANVLTF
j_call: TRBJ2-6
v_call: TRBV28
clone_size: few
d_call: .